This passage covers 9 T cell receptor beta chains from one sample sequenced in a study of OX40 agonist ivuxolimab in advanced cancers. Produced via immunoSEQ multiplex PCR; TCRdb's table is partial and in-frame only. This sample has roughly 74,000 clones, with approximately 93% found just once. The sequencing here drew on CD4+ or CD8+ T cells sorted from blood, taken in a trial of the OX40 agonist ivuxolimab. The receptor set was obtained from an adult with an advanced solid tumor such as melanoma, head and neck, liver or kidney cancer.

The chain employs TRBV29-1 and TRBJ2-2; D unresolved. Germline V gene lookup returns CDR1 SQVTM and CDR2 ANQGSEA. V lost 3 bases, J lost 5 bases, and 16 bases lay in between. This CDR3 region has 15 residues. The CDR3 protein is CSVDLRDEETGELFF. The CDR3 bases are TGCAGCGTTGATTTAAGGGATGAAGAAACCGGGGAGCTGTTTTTT.

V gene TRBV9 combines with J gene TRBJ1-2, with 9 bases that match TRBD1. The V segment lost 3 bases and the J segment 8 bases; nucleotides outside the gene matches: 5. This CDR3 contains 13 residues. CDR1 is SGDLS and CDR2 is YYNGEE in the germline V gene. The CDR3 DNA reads TGTGCCAGCAGCGCCGGGACAGGGAACGGCTACACCTTC. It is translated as CASSAGTGNGYTF.

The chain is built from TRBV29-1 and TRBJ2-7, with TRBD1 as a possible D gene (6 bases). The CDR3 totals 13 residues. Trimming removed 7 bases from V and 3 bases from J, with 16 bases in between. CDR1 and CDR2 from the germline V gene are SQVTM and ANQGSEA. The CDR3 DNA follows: TGCAGCGCCTTCACAGGGAAGGACTACGAGCAGTACTTC. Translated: CSAFTGKDYEQYF.

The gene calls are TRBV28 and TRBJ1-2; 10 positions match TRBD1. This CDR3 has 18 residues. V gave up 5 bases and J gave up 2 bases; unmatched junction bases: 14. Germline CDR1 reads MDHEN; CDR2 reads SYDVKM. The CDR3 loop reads CASSPIPGQGRLNYGYTF. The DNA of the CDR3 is TGTGCCAGCAGTCCGATTCCGGGACAGGGGAGGTTGAACTATGGCTACACCTTC.

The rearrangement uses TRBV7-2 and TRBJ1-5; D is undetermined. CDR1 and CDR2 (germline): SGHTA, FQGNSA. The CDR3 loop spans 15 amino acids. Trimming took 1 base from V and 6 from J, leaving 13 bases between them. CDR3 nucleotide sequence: TGTGCCAGCAGCTTAGATGGTGGAGTTAGTCAGCCCCAGCATTTT. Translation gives CASSLDGGVSQPQHF.

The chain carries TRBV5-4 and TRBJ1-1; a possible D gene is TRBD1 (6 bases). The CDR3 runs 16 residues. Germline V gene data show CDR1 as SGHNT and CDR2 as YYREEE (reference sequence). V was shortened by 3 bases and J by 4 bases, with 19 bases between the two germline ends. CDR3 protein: CASSSLTGSQGTEAFF. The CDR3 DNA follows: TGTGCCAGCAGCTCGCTTACAGGGTCCCAGGGCACTGAAGCTTTCTTT.

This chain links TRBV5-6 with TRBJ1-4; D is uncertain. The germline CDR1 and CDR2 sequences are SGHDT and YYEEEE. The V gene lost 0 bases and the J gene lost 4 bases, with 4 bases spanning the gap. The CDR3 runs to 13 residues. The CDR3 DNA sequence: TGTGCCAGCAGCTTGGACGGTAATGAAAAACTGTTTTTT. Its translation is CASSLDGNEKLFF.

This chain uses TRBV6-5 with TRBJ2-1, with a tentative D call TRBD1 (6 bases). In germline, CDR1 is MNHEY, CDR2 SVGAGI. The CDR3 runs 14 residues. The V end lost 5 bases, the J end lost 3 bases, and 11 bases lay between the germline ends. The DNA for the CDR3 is TGTGCCAGCAGTCACGAGACAGGCTACAATGAGCAGTTCTTC. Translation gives CASSHETGYNEQFF.

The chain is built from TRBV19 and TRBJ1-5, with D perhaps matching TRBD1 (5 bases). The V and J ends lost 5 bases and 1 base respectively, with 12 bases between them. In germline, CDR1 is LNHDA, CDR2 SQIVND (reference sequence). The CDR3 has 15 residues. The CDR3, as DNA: TGTGCCAGTAGTTCCTCAGGGTCAAGCAATCAGCCCCAGCATTTT. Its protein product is CASSSSGSSNQPQHF.